Each of the 18 T cell receptor beta chains below was sequenced from the same sample in a study of cytomegalovirus exposure and HLA in healthy donors. Both 60 Vbeta primers and 13 Jbeta primers went into the PCR. The table came from immunoSEQ multiplex PCR; TCRdb's copy has only in-frame clones and leaves some out. The table records fewer than 200,000 clones, less than 85% of them present only once. Sequenced sample: PBMCs. These receptors all stem from a boy between 10 and 17 years old in good health and CMV-seronegative.

This clone was recorded only once. The chain couples TRBV6-5 to TRBJ2-7, with D tentatively TRBD2 (6 bases). The germline V and J ends were trimmed by 8 bases and 3 bases, with 17 bases remaining between them. The CDR3 runs 14 residues. In germline, CDR1 is MNHEY, CDR2 SVGAGI. The CDR3 DNA reads as TGTGCCAGCTCGTCCCCGGGAGCCGGCTACGAGCAGTACTTC. Residues: CASSSPGAGYEQYF.

This chain connects TRBV7-3 to TRBJ2-1; 9 nucleotides line up with TRBD2. The V and J ends lost 2 bases and 7 bases, in that order; junction bases with no gene match: 6. Germline V gene sequence: CDR1 SGHTA, CDR2 FQGTGA. This CDR3 has 15 residues. The chain's CDR3 is CASSLEAGGPNEQFF. Written as DNA, the CDR3 is TGTGCCAGCAGCTTAGAAGCGGGAGGCCCAAATGAGCAGTTCTTC.

The V gene is TRBV5-4, the J gene TRBJ1-1; 11 positions agree with TRBD1. Germline CDR1 is SGHNT and CDR2 is YYREEE (reference sequence). With 4 bases clipped from V and 4 bases from J, the junction kept 6 bases outside the gene matches. The length of the CDR3 is 15 residues. CDR3 amino acids: CASSKGQGAPTEAFF. CDR3 DNA sequence: TGTGCCAGCAGCAAAGGACAGGGGGCTCCCACTGAAGCTTTCTTT.

Points on this clone: One end of the junction is discordant with germline, which a read error may explain. The V gene is TRBV7-9, the J gene TRBJ2-1; no definite D call. The V gene's germline CDR1 is SEHNR and CDR2 FQNEAQ (reference sequence). The CDR3 extends over 12 amino acids. The CDR3: CSSSFSDNEQFF. CDR3 in DNA: TGTTCCAGCAGCTTTTCGGACAATGAGCAGTTCTTC.

The CDR3, as DNA: TGTGCCAGCAGCGCAGGGGATTGGGGCACTGAAGCTTTCTTT. This gives the protein CASSAGDWGTEAFF. The chain combines TRBV9 with TRBJ1-1; maybe TRBD1 (6 bases). From germline, CDR1 is SGDLS and CDR2 YYNGEE. The CDR3 totals 14 residues. V dropped 3 bases and J dropped 4 bases, with 13 bases sitting between them.

The rearrangement uses TRBV18 and TRBJ1-2; no firm D call. Per germline, CDR1 KGHSH and CDR2 LQKENI. Trimming removed 2 bases from V and 2 bases from J, with 12 bases in between. CDR3 length: 15 residues. The CDR3 bases are TGTGCCAGCTCACCAGTCGCAGATACCAACTATGGCTACACCTTC. It is translated as CASSPVADTNYGYTF.

The gene calls are TRBV5-6 and TRBJ2-1; TRBD2 matches at 9 bases. The germline gives CDR1 SGHDT, CDR2 YYEEEE. V was clipped by 4 bases and J by 9 bases; unmatched bases: 17. The CDR3 runs 17 residues. CDR3 in DNA: TGTGCCAGCAGCCCGGTGGGAATTAGCGGGAGTTCTCGTGAGCAGTTCTTC. It translates to CASSPVGISGSSREQFF.

The chain has TRBV7-3 and TRBJ1-1, with D perhaps matching TRBD1 (5 bases). Germline V gene lookup returns CDR1 SGHTA and CDR2 FQGTGA. V dropped 4 bases and J dropped 7 bases, with 10 bases sitting between them. The CDR3 totals 12 residues. CDR3 nucleotide sequence: TGTGCCAGCAGCTCCGGAGACAGTGAAGCTTTCTTT. Protein sequence: CASSSGDSEAFF.

This chain joins TRBV11-3 and TRBJ2-3; possible D gene TRBD2, 5 bases. CDR1 and CDR2 from the germline V gene are SGHNT and YENEEA. This CDR3 has 14 amino acids. V lost 5 bases and J lost 4, with 13 bases in between. For the CDR3, the DNA is TGTGCCAGCAGCCGTACTCGGGGTGCAGATACGCAGTATTTT. Its translation is CASSRTRGADTQYF.

The chain employs TRBV2 and TRBJ2-7; 7 bases are a match to TRBD2. The junction had 8 bases not matched to a gene; V was cut back by 4 bases and J by 2 bases. Per germline, CDR1 SNHLY and CDR2 FYNNEI. This CDR3 has 15 amino acids. The CDR3, as DNA: TGTGCCAGCAGTGGGGGCGGGGGTAGCGCCTACGAGCAGTACTTC. Translated, it gives CASSGGGGSAYEQYF.

This chain uses TRBV2 with TRBJ2-3; the match to TRBD2 covers 8 bases. V dropped 4 bases and J dropped 2; count of bases not matched to a gene: 8. The CDR3 covers 16 residues. Per the germline V gene, CDR1 is SNHLY and CDR2 is FYNNEI. Here the CDR3 DNA reads TGTGCCAGCAGTGTACGGGGGGGCCTAGTCACAGATACGCAGTATTTT. Translation: CASSVRGGLVTDTQYF.

This clone was recorded a few times. The CDR3 region is CASSAEGNPNYGYTF. CDR3 DNA: TGCGCCAGCAGCGCGGAGGGAAATCCTAACTATGGCTACACCTTC. This sequence joins TRBV5-1 and TRBJ1-2; D gene uncertain. CDR3 length: 15 residues. Between the trimmed V and J ends, which lost 4 bases and 0 bases, there was a span of 13 bases. Germline V CDR1 and CDR2: SGHRS, YFSETQ.

This sequence joins TRBV29-1 and TRBJ2-5, with D possibly matching TRBD1 (7 bases). The germline gives CDR1 SQVTM, CDR2 ANQGSEA. The V gene lost 5 bases and the J gene lost 3 bases, with 13 bases spanning the gap. The CDR3 is 13 residues long. The CDR3 DNA sequence: TGCAGCGTTTATGGCAGGGGGGAAGAGACCCAGTACTTC. Its translation: CSVYGRGEETQYF.

This clone has just a few counts. The gene calls are TRBV7-9 and TRBJ1-1, with 12 bases matching TRBD1. The CDR3 has 15 residues. The germline gives CDR1 SEHNR, CDR2 FQNEAQ (reference sequence). The J segment lost 6 bases and the V segment lost 4 bases, leaving 6 bases of the junction unmatched. This chain's CDR3 is CASSSGTGGRAEAFF. The DNA of the CDR3 is TGTGCCAGCAGCTCCGGGACAGGGGGCAGGGCTGAAGCTTTCTTT.

V usage is TRBV15 and J usage is TRBJ1-1; no clear D gene. Per germline, CDR1 LNHNV and CDR2 YYDKDF (reference sequence). The CDR3 consists of 13 residues. Trimming took 1 base from V and 10 from J, leaving 13 bases between them. In DNA form, the CDR3 reads TGTGCCACCAGCAGAGTTGCGGGAACGGCAGCTTTCTTT. Amino acids: CATSRVAGTAAFF.

The chain uses TRBV4-1 and TRBJ1-5, with D unclear. This CDR3 region has 13 residues. Trimming left V 0 bases short and J 4 bases short, with 4 bases between. Per the germline V gene, CDR1 is MGHRA and CDR2 is YSYEKL. Here the CDR3 reads CASSQDTNQPQHF. The CDR3 DNA is TGCGCCAGCAGCCAAGATACTAATCAGCCCCAGCATTTT.

This clone was recorded a few times. The genes are TRBV27 and TRBJ2-7; 7 bases map to TRBD2. With V trimmed by 1 base and J by 4 bases, 7 bases remained unmatched. CDR1 MNHEY and CDR2 SMNVEV come from the germline V gene (reference sequence). The CDR3 runs to 15 residues. CDR3 bases: TGTGCCAGCAGTTTATATGGTTCGGGAGGATACGAGCAGTACTTC. Residues: CASSLYGSGGYEQYF.

The count of this clone is one. The chain links TRBV5-1 to TRBJ2-3, with 7 bases fitting TRBD1. The CDR3 totals 15 residues. Germline V gene data show CDR1 as SGHRS and CDR2 as YFSETQ. V lost 1 base and J lost 8; bases outside the gene matches: 10. CDR3 sequence (DNA): TGCGCCAGCAGCTTGATCGTGACAGGGAGTGGTACGCAGTATTTT. Its translation is CASSLIVTGSGTQYF.